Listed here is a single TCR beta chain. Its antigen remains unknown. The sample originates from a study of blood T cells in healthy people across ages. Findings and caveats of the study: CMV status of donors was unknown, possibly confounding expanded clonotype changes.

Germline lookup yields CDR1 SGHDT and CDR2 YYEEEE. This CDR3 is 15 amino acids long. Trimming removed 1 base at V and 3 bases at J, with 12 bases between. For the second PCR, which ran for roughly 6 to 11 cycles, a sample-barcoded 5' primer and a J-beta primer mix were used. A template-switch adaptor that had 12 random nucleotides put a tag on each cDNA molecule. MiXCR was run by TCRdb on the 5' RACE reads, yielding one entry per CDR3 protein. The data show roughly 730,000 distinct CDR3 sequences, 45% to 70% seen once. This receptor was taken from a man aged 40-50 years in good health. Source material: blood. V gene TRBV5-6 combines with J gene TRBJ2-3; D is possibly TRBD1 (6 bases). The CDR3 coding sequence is TGTGCCAGCAGCTTGACAGGGAGTGCGACAGATACGCAGTATTTT. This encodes CASSLTGSATDTQYF.